The 21 T cell receptor beta chains listed next were all sequenced from one sample in a study of OX40 agonist ivuxolimab in advanced cancers. The method was immunoSEQ multiplex PCR; TCRdb's version includes in-frame clones alone and lacks a portion of them. Found here are 84,000 or so clones, approximately 91% of them singletons; the top ten hold about 0.31%. This specimen was CD4+ or CD8+ T cells sorted from blood, taken in a trial of the OX40 agonist ivuxolimab. Receptors originate from an adult with an advanced solid tumor such as melanoma, head and neck, liver or kidney cancer.

The chain is built from TRBV19 and TRBJ1-2; D not certain. V lost 3 bases, J lost 4 bases, and 12 bases lay in between. The germline CDR1 and CDR2 sequences are LNHDA and SQIVND (reference sequence). This CDR3 is 14 amino acids long. Here the CDR3 DNA reads TGTGCCAGTAGTATCTCACAGAGACCCTATGGCTACACCTTC. Amino acids: CASSISQRPYGYTF.

This clone was detected only a few times. The chain employs TRBV27 and TRBJ2-6, with TRBD1 identical over 7 bases. Looked up from germline, CDR1 is MNHEY and CDR2 is SMNVEV (reference sequence). The CDR3 spans 18 residues. After removal of 11 bases from V and 4 bases from J, the junction contained 20 bases not matched to a gene. CDR3 sequence: CAEPPNTGTAPGANVLTF. In DNA, the CDR3 is TGTGCCGAACCACCGAATACCGGGACAGCTCCGGGGGCCAACGTCCTGACTTTC.

The chain links TRBV4-3 to TRBJ1-2, with TRBD1 identical over 10 bases. Losses at the gene ends were 0 bases for V and 6 bases for J; bases not matched to a gene: 7. Germline CDR1 and CDR2: LGHNA and YSLEER. CDR3 length equals 16 residues. The CDR3 region is CASSQDWGTGADGYTF. For the CDR3, the DNA is TGCGCCAGCAGCCAAGATTGGGGGACAGGGGCGGATGGCTACACCTTC.

The genes are TRBV27 and TRBJ1-2, with D maybe TRBD1 (5 bases). V was cut by 0 bases and J by 5 bases, with 10 bases left in between. Germline assignment: CDR1 MNHEY and CDR2 SMNVEV (reference sequence). This CDR3 spans 14 amino acids. The CDR3 protein is CASSLSNEGYGYTF. The CDR3 coding sequence is TGTGCCAGCAGTTTATCCAACGAGGGGTATGGCTACACCTTC.

V gene TRBV28 combines with J gene TRBJ2-6, with unresolved D. CDR3 length equals 14 residues. V lost 5 bases, J lost 0 bases, and 5 bases lay in between. Germline V gives CDR1 MDHEN, CDR2 SYDVKM. Here the CDR3 DNA reads TGTGCCAGCAGTACCAGCTCTGGGGCCAACGTCCTGACTTTC. Its translation: CASSTSSGANVLTF.

The rearrangement uses TRBV5-4 and TRBJ1-3; D is perhaps TRBD1 (5 bases). The CDR3 has 16 residues. Trimming left V 4 bases short and J 3 bases short, with 17 bases between. The V gene's germline CDR1 is SGHNT and CDR2 YYREEE (reference sequence). CDR3 region: CASSPASGRGGNTIYF. The CDR3 region has the DNA TGTGCCAGCAGCCCCGCCTCGGGGCGCGGTGGAAACACCATATATTTT.

This clone showed up just a few times. The V call is TRBV4-2, the J call TRBJ2-1, with 9 nucleotides matching TRBD2. CDR1 is LGHNA, CDR2 YNFKEQ, per germline. This CDR3 comprises 15 residues. The junction had 4 bases not matched to a gene; V was cut back by 1 base and J by 6 bases. The CDR3 sequence: CASSQGGGGANEQFF. The CDR3 DNA reads as TGTGCCAGCAGCCAAGGAGGCGGGGGGGCCAATGAGCAGTTCTTC.

The J gene is TRBJ2-3, the V gene TRBV19; D uncertain. Trimming took 4 bases from V and 10 from J, leaving 9 bases between them. The germline V gene encodes CDR1 LNHDA and CDR2 SQIVND (reference sequence). The CDR3 is made up of 11 amino acids. The CDR3 loop is CASSNFRAQYF. DNA of the CDR3: TGTGCCAGTAGTAACTTTCGAGCGCAGTATTTT.

This rearrangement joins TRBV5-4 to TRBJ1-2, with TRBD1 as a possible D gene (6 bases). Germline V gene sequence: CDR1 SGHNT, CDR2 YYREEE (reference sequence). This CDR3 has 15 amino acids. V was pared by 0 bases and J by 4 bases, with 13 bases between. CDR3 sequence: CASSLATGGFYGYTF. CDR3 nucleotides: TGTGCCAGCAGCTTGGCCACGGGGGGCTTCTATGGCTACACCTTC.

This rearrangement joins TRBV7-3 to TRBJ2-3; a weak D match, TRBD2 (6 bases). V was shortened by 1 base and J by 7 bases, with 18 bases between the two germline ends. The CDR3 loop spans 16 amino acids. From germline, CDR1 is SGHTA and CDR2 FQGTGA. The CDR3 protein is CASSLIGSGDLYTQYF. CDR3 nucleotides: TGTGCCAGCAGCTTAATCGGTAGCGGAGATCTCTATACGCAGTATTTT.

V usage is TRBV5-1 and J usage is TRBJ1-1, with TRBD1 matching over 8 bases. The CDR3 extends over 12 amino acids. The V gene's germline CDR1 is SGHRS and CDR2 YFSETQ. Trimming at V came to 4 bases and at J to 11 bases, leaving 7 bases not matched to a gene. The CDR3 here is CASSDRGEGAFF. The DNA of the CDR3 is TGCGCCAGCAGCGACAGGGGCGAGGGGGCTTTCTTT.

The chain joins TRBV5-1 to TRBJ1-4; 9 bases line up with TRBD1. V lost 4 bases, J lost 4 bases, and 8 bases stayed unmatched. CDR1 is SGHRS and CDR2 is YFSETQ in the germline V gene. This CDR3 comprises 16 residues. This CDR3 is CASSLQPGQGNEKLFF. CDR3 bases: TGCGCCAGCAGCCTGCAACCGGGACAGGGTAATGAAAAACTGTTTTTT.

V usage is TRBV14 and J usage is TRBJ2-7, with 7 bases identical to TRBD1. Losses at the gene ends were 0 bases for V and 3 bases for J; bases not matched to a gene: 5. There are 15 residues in the CDR3. Per germline, CDR1 SGHDN and CDR2 FVKESK. Written as DNA, the CDR3 is TGTGCCAGCAGCCAAGATCGGGACAGACTCTACGAGCAGTACTTC. Protein: CASSQDRDRLYEQYF. The full variable domain, its missing parts supplied by reference TRBV14 and TRBJ2-7, is EAGVTQFPSHSVIEKGQTVTLRCDPISGHDNLYWYRRVMGKEIKFLLHFVKESKQDESGMPNNRFLAERTGGTYSTLKVQPAELEDSGVYFCASSQDRDRLYEQYFGPGTRLTVT.

The chain has TRBV28 and TRBJ2-7, with 7 bases lining up with TRBD1. CDR1 is MDHEN and CDR2 is SYDVKM in the germline V gene. The CDR3 runs 14 residues. Unmatched junction bases numbered 7, after V lost 4 bases and J lost 4 bases. CDR3 nucleotide sequence: TGTGCCAGCAGTTCCCCGACAGGGAATTACGAGCAGTACTTC. Protein sequence: CASSSPTGNYEQYF. Together with reference TRBV28 and TRBJ2-7, the CDR3 gives the full variable domain: DVKVTQSSRYLVKRTGEKVFLECVQDMDHENMFWYRQDPGLGLRLIYFSYDVKMKEKGDIPEGYSVSREKKERFSLILESASTNQTSMYLCASSSPTGNYEQYFGPGTRLTVT.

CDR3 region: CASSPGQRINEKLFF. The CDR3 bases are TGTGCCAGCAGTCCTGGACAGAGAATTAATGAAAAACTGTTTTTT. This chain joins TRBV27 and TRBJ1-4; D might be TRBD1 (6 bases). The germline V gene encodes CDR1 MNHEY and CDR2 SMNVEV (reference sequence). This CDR3 comprises 15 residues. V was pared by 5 bases and J by 4 bases, with 14 bases between.

The CDR3 protein is CASSVAGVGETQYF. CDR3 sequence (DNA): TGTGCCAGCAGCGTAGCCGGGGTCGGGGAGACCCAGTACTTC. The chain links TRBV9 to TRBJ2-5, with D tentatively TRBD2 (5 bases). From germline, CDR1 is SGDLS and CDR2 YYNGEE. V lost 0 bases, J lost 5 bases, and 11 bases lay in between. This CDR3 has 14 amino acids.

The V gene is TRBV27, the J gene TRBJ1-1, with 8 nucleotides matching TRBD1. Germline V lookup: CDR1 MNHEY, CDR2 SMNVEV (reference sequence). After removal of 3 bases from V and 4 bases from J, the junction contained 4 bases not matched to a gene. This CDR3 region has 14 residues. The CDR3, as DNA: TGTGCCAGCAGTTTCCAGGGGGCGCGCACTGAAGCTTTCTTT. It codes for CASSFQGARTEAFF.

This sequence joins TRBV10-3 and TRBJ1-3; TRBD1 aligns across 9 bases. Per germline, CDR1 ENHRY and CDR2 SYGVKD. This CDR3 spans 14 amino acids. Unmatched junction bases numbered 1, after V lost 7 bases and J lost 0 bases. The CDR3 is CAITGQGSGNTIYF. The CDR3 coding sequence is TGTGCCATCACGGGACAGGGCTCTGGAAACACCATATATTTT.

V is TRBV9 and J is TRBJ1-1; TRBD1 might be the D (6 bases). This CDR3 region has 15 residues. Trimming shortened V by 0 bases and J by 6 bases, and 15 bases separated the two germline ends. Per the germline V gene, CDR1 is SGDLS and CDR2 is YYNGEE. The CDR3 DNA is TGTGCCAGCAGCGTAGCTTATGGTCGACAGGCTGAAGCTTTCTTT. Translation: CASSVAYGRQAEAFF.

The chain carries TRBV10-3 and TRBJ2-1, with 7 nucleotides matching TRBD1. Germline V gene data show CDR1 as ENHRY and CDR2 as SYGVKD. The CDR3 totals 13 residues. Trimming cost V 6 bases and J 6 bases; bases outside gene matches: 5. The CDR3, as DNA: TGTGCCATCAGGGGACAGATCCTCAATGAGCAGTTCTTC. This gives the protein CAIRGQILNEQFF.

V usage is TRBV25-1 and J usage is TRBJ1-2; a weak D match, TRBD1 (5 bases). V shed 4 bases and J shed 8 bases, with 20 bases lying between them. The germline gives CDR1 MGHDK, CDR2 SYGVNS. The CDR3 loop spans 15 amino acids. The DNA of the CDR3 is TGTGCCAGCAGTGTGGGGACCGGGAGCGGAGGCGGCTACACCTTC. Its protein product is CASSVGTGSGGGYTF.